The TCR beta chain under discussion was sequenced for a study of OX40 agonist ivuxolimab in advanced cancers. Across the whole study: Those enrolled were 82.7% male, with a mean age of about 66 years and ages from roughly 20 to 85. Findings of the study overall: Compared with others, partial responders at 0.1-3.0 mg/kg displayed clonal expansion among the lowest.

As to this clone: Antigen specificity is unknown.

This table comes from immunoSEQ multiplex PCR, and its TCRdb copy is limited to in-frame clones, with some not included. The sample has under 100,000 clones, roughly nine tenths seen once. Germline V lookup: CDR1 SQVTM, CDR2 ANQGSEA. This CDR3 is 15 amino acids long. Trimming took 0 bases from V and 7 from J; bases not matched to a gene: 8. The V and J genes are TRBV29-1 and TRBJ2-7, with 11 bases aligning to TRBD1. The specimen was CD4+ or CD8+ T cells sorted from blood, collected in a trial of the OX40 agonist ivuxolimab. This receptor was identified in an adult with an advanced solid tumor such as melanoma, head and neck, liver or kidney cancer. The CDR3 sequence is CSVEDPGTGGREQYF. CDR3 bases: TGCAGCGTTGAAGATCCCGGGACAGGGGGTCGAGAGCAGTACTTC.